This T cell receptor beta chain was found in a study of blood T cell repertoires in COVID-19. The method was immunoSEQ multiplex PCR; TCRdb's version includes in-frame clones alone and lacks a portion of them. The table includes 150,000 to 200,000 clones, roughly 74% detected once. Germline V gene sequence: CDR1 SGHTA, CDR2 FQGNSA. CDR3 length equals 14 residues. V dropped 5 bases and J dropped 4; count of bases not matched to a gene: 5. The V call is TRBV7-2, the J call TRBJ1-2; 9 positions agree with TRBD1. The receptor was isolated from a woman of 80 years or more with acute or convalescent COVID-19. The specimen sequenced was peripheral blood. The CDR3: CASSRDRALYGYTF. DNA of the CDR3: TGTGCCAGCAGCCGGGACAGGGCCCTCTATGGCTACACCTTC.